This T cell receptor (beta chain) was documented in a study of long-term antiretroviral therapy in people with HIV. This CDR3 contains 16 residues. V shed 5 bases and J shed 2 bases, with 17 bases lying between them. CDR1 is MNHEY, CDR2 SMNVEV, per germline (reference sequence). Survey-level immunoSEQ v3.0 assays were run. TCRdb keeps only in-frame clones here, not all; method: immunoSEQ multiplex PCR. The data show 30,000 to 45,000 clones, 80% seen once. The gene calls are TRBV27 and TRBJ2-3; no clear D gene. Sequenced material: unsorted PBMCs, taken 3.4 years after starting antiretroviral therapy. The sequence was collected from a man under 40 with HIV. This CDR3 is CASSRDKFFTTDTQYF. CDR3 in DNA: TGTGCCAGCAGTAGAGACAAATTCTTCACCACAGATACGCAGTATTTT.